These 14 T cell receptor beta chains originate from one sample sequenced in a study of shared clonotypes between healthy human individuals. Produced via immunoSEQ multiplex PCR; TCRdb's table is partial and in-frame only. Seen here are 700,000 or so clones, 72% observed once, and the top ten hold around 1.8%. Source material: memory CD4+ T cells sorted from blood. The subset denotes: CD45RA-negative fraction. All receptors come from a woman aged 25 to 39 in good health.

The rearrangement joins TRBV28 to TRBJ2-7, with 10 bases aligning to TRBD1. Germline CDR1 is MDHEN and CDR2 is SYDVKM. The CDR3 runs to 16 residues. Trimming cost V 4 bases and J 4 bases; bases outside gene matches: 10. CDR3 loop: CASSSPGQGNGYEQYF. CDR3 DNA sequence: TGTGCCAGCAGTTCCCCGGGACAGGGGAATGGATACGAGCAGTACTTC.

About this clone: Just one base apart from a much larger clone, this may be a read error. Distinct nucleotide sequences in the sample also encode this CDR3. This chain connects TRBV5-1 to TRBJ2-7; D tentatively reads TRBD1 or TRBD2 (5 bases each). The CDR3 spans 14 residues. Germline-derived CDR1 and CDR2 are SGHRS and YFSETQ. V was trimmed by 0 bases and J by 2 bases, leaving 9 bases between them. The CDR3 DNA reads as TGCGCCAGCAGCTTGGGGGACGGCACCTACGAGCAGTACTTC. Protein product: CASSLGDGTYEQYF.

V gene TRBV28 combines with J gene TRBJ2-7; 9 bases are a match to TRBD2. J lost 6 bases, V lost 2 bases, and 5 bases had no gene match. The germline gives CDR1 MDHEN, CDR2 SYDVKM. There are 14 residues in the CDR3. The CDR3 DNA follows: TGTGCCAGCAGTTTAAAAGCGGGAGGTACCGAGCAGTACTTC. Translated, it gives CASSLKAGGTEQYF.

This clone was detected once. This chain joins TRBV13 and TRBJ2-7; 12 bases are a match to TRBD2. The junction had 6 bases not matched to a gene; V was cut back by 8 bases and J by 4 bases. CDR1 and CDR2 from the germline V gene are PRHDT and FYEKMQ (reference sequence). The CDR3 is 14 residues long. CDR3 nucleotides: TGTGCCAGCGAACTAGCGGGAGGTGCGTACGAGCAGTACTTC. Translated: CASELAGGAYEQYF.

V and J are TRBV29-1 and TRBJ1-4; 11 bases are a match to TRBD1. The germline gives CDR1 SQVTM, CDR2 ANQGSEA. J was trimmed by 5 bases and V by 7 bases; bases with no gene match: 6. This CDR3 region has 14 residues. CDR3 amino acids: CSGRTGGLNEKLFF. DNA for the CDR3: TGCAGCGGTAGGACAGGGGGCTTGAATGAAAAACTGTTTTTT.

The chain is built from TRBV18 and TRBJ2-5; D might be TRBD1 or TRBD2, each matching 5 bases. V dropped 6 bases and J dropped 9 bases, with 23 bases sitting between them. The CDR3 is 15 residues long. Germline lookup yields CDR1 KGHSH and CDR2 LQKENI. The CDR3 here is CASSSGTARSEAQYF. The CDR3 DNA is TGTGCCAGCTCGTCAGGGACCGCTCGTTCGGAGGCCCAGTACTTC.

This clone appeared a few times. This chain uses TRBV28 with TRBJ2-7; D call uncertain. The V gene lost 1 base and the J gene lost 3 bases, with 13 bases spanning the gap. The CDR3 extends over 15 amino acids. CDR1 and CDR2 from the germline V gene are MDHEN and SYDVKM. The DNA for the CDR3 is TGTGCCAGCAGTTTATCGCGGAGAGGTAACTACGAGCAGTACTTC. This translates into CASSLSRRGNYEQYF. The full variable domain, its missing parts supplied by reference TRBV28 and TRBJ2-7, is DVKVTQSSRYLVKRTGEKVFLECVQDMDHENMFWYRQDPGLGLRLIYFSYDVKMKEKGDIPEGYSVSREKKERFSLILESASTNQTSMYLCASSLSRRGNYEQYFGPGTRLTVT.

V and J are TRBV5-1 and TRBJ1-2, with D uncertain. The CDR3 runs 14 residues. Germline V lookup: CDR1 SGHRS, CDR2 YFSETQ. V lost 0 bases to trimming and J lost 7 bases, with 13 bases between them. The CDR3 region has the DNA TGCGCCAGCAGCTTGGGGACGGACCAGAGTGGCTACACCTTC. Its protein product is CASSLGTDQSGYTF.

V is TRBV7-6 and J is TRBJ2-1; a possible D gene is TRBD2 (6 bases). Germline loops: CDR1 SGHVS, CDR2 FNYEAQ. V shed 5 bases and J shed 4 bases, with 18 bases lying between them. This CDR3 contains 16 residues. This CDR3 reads CASSAHVSGGYNEQFF. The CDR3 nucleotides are TGTGCCAGCAGCGCCCACGTTAGCGGAGGTTACAATGAGCAGTTCTTC.

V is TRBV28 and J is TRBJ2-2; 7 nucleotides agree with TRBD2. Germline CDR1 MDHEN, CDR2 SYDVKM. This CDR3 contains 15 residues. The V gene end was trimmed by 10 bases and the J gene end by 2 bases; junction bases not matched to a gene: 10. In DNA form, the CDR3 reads TGTGCCATTTCACGGGGGGACTTAAACACCGGGGAGCTGTTTTTT. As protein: CAISRGDLNTGELFF.

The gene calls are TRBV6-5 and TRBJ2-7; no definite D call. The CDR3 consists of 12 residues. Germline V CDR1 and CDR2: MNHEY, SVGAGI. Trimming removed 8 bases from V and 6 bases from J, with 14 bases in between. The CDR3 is CASGVVFGEQYF. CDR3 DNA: TGTGCCAGCGGGGTAGTATTCGGCGAGCAGTACTTC.

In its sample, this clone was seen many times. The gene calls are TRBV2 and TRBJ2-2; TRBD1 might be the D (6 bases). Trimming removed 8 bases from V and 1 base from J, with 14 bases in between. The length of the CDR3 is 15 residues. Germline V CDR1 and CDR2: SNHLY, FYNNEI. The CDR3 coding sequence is TGTGCCAGCCATGGGTCGACAGGGAACACCGGGGAGCTGTTTTTT. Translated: CASHGSTGNTGELFF.

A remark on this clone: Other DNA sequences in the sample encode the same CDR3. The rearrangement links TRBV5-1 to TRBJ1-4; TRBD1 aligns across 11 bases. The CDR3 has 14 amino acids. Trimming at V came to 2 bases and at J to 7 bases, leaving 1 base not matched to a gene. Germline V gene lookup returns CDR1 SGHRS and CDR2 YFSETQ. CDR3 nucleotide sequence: TGCGCCAGCAGCTTTGGACAGGGGGCTGAAAAACTGTTTTTT. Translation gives CASSFGQGAEKLFF.

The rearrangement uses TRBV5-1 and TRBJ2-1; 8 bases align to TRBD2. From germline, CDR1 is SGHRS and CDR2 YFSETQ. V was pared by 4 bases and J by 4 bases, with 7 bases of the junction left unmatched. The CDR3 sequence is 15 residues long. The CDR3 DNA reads TGCGCCAGCAGCCCCGGCAGCGGGAGTTACAATGAGCAGTTCTTC. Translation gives CASSPGSGSYNEQFF.